This T cell receptor beta chain was retrieved from a study of T cell responses to AZD1222 COVID-19 vaccine. Study outcomes and limitations: Only a handful of AZD1222 recipients were seropositive at baseline.

Sequenced by immunoSEQ multiplex PCR; TCRdb stores in-frame clones only, minus some. This repertoire shows about 140,000 clones, approximately 93% found once; its top ten account for around 12%. In the case of this clone: Its antigen is currently unknown. One end of the junction is discordant with germline, which a read error may explain.

The source is an adult who had recovered from COVID-19. Sequencing used peripheral blood, obtained after recovery from COVID-19.

The CDR3 nucleotides are TGTGCCAGCAACCAGTTTAACTTC. Protein: CASNQFNF. This chain joins TRBV2 and TRBJ2-5; D remains unclear. Germline values: CDR1 SNHLY, CDR2 FYNNEI. The CDR3 runs 8 residues.